These 17 T cell receptor beta chains were all obtained from the same sample, sequenced in a study of T cell repertoires in cytomegalovirus infection. Their recognized antigens are unknown. Each CDR3 protein gets one entry after TCRdb re-called the reads with MiXCR. The table lists about 52,000 distinct CDR3 sequences, roughly a fifth of them singletons. Here the sequenced sample was CD8+ T cells from cultured PBMCs, taken from culture after CMV antigen stimulation. These receptors all stem from a human donor in good health (CMV status not recorded). Some clones in this sample may be carry-over from other donors' samples.

This clonotype was seen a few times. The V gene is TRBV7-9, the J gene TRBJ1-2, with TRBD1 matching over 7 bases. Germline assignment: CDR1 SEHNR and CDR2 FQNEAQ (reference sequence). There are 13 residues in the CDR3. After removal of 5 bases from V and 6 bases from J, the junction contained 6 bases not matched to a gene. CDR3 sequence reads: CASSRGLINGYTF. The CDR3 DNA reads TGTGCCAGCAGCAGGGGGCTCATTAATGGCTACACCTTC.

V gene TRBV30 combines with J gene TRBJ1-2, with D unclear. Germline values: CDR1 GTSNPN, CDR2 SVGIG (reference sequence). The V end was cut by 0 bases, the J end by 6 bases, with 11 bases between. The CDR3 is 13 residues long. CDR3: CAWSVGVGDGYTF. In DNA form, the CDR3 reads TGTGCCTGGAGTGTTGGGGTAGGCGATGGCTACACCTTC.

In its sample, this clonotype was seen once. The chain employs TRBV12-3 or TRBV12-4 and TRBJ2-3; D not certain. The CDR3 is 11 residues long. V was clipped by 6 bases and J by 3 bases, with 4 bases between them. The CDR3 spells CASSRTDTQYF. CDR3 nucleotides: TGTGCCAGCAGCCGGACAGATACGCAGTATTTT.

This clonotype was seen more than once but under ten times. The chain carries TRBV7-8 and TRBJ1-3; D is unclear. This CDR3 is built from 13 residues. Germline CDR1 SGHVS, CDR2 FQNEAQ. V was clipped by 4 bases and J by 0 bases, with 4 bases between them. The CDR3 loop is CASSSDSGNTIYF. In DNA, the CDR3 is TGTGCCAGCAGCTCAGACTCTGGAAACACCATATATTTT.

CDR3: CASSLRTDYNEQFF. CDR3 in DNA: TGTGCCAGCAGTTTGAGGACGGATTACAATGAGCAGTTCTTC. The chain links TRBV27 to TRBJ2-1; D is unresolved. Germline V CDR1 and CDR2: MNHEY, SMNVEV (reference sequence). The V end was cut by 3 bases, the J end by 4 bases, with 10 bases between. This CDR3 has 14 residues.

This chain uses TRBV11-2 with TRBJ2-6; 7 nucleotides match TRBD2. This CDR3 is built from 19 residues. Germline CDR1 is SGHAT and CDR2 is FQNNGV. Trimming cost V 3 bases and J 0 bases; bases outside gene matches: 11. The CDR3 bases are TGTGCCAGCAGCTTCTTGGCCTGGGGGGGAAGCTCTGGGGCCAACGTCCTGACTTTC. Its translation: CASSFLAWGGSSGANVLTF.

This clonotype has more than one count but fewer than ten. V usage is TRBV7-2 and J usage is TRBJ1-5; the D gene is possibly TRBD1 (6 bases). Looked up from germline, CDR1 is SGHTA and CDR2 is FQGNSA. The CDR3 spans 14 residues. Trimming removed 3 bases from V and 3 bases from J, with 9 bases in between. This CDR3 is CASSLGGHNQPQHF. As DNA, the CDR3 is TGTGCCAGCAGCTTGGGGGGCCACAATCAGCCCCAGCATTTT.

The V and J genes are TRBV7-2 and TRBJ2-1; 8 nucleotides line up with TRBD1. The germline V gene encodes CDR1 SGHTA and CDR2 FQGNSA. The CDR3 has 15 amino acids. With V trimmed by 2 bases and J by 5 bases, 5 bases remained unmatched. The CDR3 protein is CASSLPRQGNNEQFF. CDR3 nucleotide sequence: TGTGCCAGCAGCTTACCGCGACAGGGGAACAATGAGCAGTTCTTC.

The gene calls are TRBV19 and TRBJ2-7, with a tentative D call TRBD2 (5 bases). The CDR3 sequence is 17 residues long. Deletions cut 0 bases from V and 1 base from J, with 16 bases between. Per the germline V gene, CDR1 is LNHDA and CDR2 is SQIVND (reference sequence). The CDR3 sequence: CASSIEGLGGSSYEQYF. CDR3 bases: TGTGCCAGTAGTATAGAAGGACTTGGCGGCAGTTCCTACGAGCAGTACTTC.

This clonotype occurred a few times. This chain's CDR3 is CASSPEGGPHQPQHF. The CDR3 bases are TGTGCCAGCAGTCCTGAGGGAGGGCCCCATCAGCCCCAGCATTTT. V is TRBV7-9 and J is TRBJ1-5; the D is unclear. From germline, CDR1 is SEHNR and CDR2 FQNEAQ (reference sequence). This CDR3 region has 15 residues. Trimming pared 6 bases from V and 5 bases from J, leaving 17 bases between. Supplemented by reference TRBV7-9 and TRBJ1-5, the full variable domain reads DTGVSQNPRHKITKRGQNVTFRCDPISEHNRLYWYRQTLGQGPEFLTYFQNEAQLEKSRLLSDRFSAERPKGSFSTLEIQRTEQGDSAMYLCASSPEGGPHQPQHFGDGTRLSIL.

The chain employs TRBV20-1 and TRBJ1-1; possible D gene TRBD1, 5 bases. This CDR3 comprises 14 residues. The germline CDR1 and CDR2 sequences are DFQATT and SNEGSKA (reference sequence). V lost 4 bases and J 4 bases, leaving 16 bases between the germline ends. The CDR3 loop reads CSAILFFQGTEAFF. The DNA for the CDR3 is TGCAGTGCTATACTCTTTTTCCAGGGCACTGAAGCTTTCTTT.

This clonotype was found many times. The chain is built from TRBV12-5 and TRBJ1-5, with D perhaps TRBD1 (5 bases). Trimming pared 8 bases from V and 5 bases from J, leaving 10 bases between. The CDR3 covers 12 residues. Germline loops: CDR1 LGHNT, CDR2 FRNRAP. The CDR3 nucleotides are TGTGCTAGTAACTGGGACGATCAGCCCCAGCATTTT. It translates to CASNWDDQPQHF.

The genes are TRBV7-8 and TRBJ1-6; possible D gene TRBD1, 6 bases. Germline loops: CDR1 SGHVS, CDR2 FQNEAQ. V lost 7 bases, J lost 9 bases, and 16 bases lay in between. There are 14 residues in the CDR3. Here the CDR3 reads CASNEGQLTSPLHF. CDR3 coding DNA: TGTGCCAGCAACGAAGGACAGCTCACTTCACCCCTCCACTTT. The full variable domain, with the rest looked up from reference TRBV7-8 and TRBJ1-6, is GAGVSQSPRYKVAKRGQDVALRCDPISGHVSLFWYQQALGQGPEFLTYFQNEAQLDKSGLPSDRFFAERPEGSVSTLKIQRTQQEDSAVYLCASNEGQLTSPLHFGNGTRLTVT.

This chain links TRBV15 with TRBJ1-6; TRBD1 matches 7 bases. This CDR3 has 15 residues. CDR1 is LNHNV and CDR2 is YYDKDF in the germline V gene (reference sequence). The J segment lost 7 bases and the V segment lost 5 bases, leaving 8 bases of the junction unmatched. The CDR3 reads CATSRQGVLNSPLHF. DNA for the CDR3: TGTGCCACCAGCCGCCAGGGGGTCTTAAATTCACCCCTCCACTTT. The full variable domain, its missing parts supplied by reference TRBV15 and TRBJ1-6, is DAMVIQNPRYQVTQFGKPVTLSCSQTLNHNVMYWYQQKSSQAPKLLFHYYDKDFNNEADTPDNFQSRRPNTSFCFLDIRSPGLGDTAMYLCATSRQGVLNSPLHFGNGTRLTVT.

The gene calls are TRBV4-2 and TRBJ2-7; D gene unclear. This CDR3 has 11 amino acids. V lost 4 bases to trimming and J lost 5 bases, with 6 bases between them. Germline V gene sequence: CDR1 LGHNA, CDR2 YNFKEQ. The CDR3 region is CASSRGNEQYF. CDR3 DNA: TGTGCCAGCAGCCGAGGCAACGAGCAGTACTTC.

This clonotype came up a few times. This chain uses TRBV27 with TRBJ2-5; TRBD2 matches 7 bases. The trim removed 5 bases at V and 5 bases at J, leaving 14 bases unmatched. Germline V lookup: CDR1 MNHEY, CDR2 SMNVEV (reference sequence). This CDR3 region has 16 residues. CDR3: CASSPLPAGTSETQYF. CDR3 nucleotides: TGTGCCAGCAGTCCCCTCCCAGCGGGGACGTCGGAGACCCAGTACTTC.

This clonotype occurred a few times. J is TRBJ2-7 and V is TRBV27, with 7 bases aligning to TRBD1. CDR3 size: 18 residues. Germline V CDR1 and CDR2: MNHEY, SMNVEV (reference sequence). Trimming took 6 bases from V and 3 from J; bases not matched to a gene: 20. For the CDR3, the DNA is TGTGCCAGCAGCCTGGTATGGTCCCGGGACAGTGGTGACTACGAGCAGTACTTC. It specifies CASSLVWSRDSGDYEQYF.